Shown below are 13 T cell receptor beta chains from a single sample sequenced in a study of cytomegalovirus exposure and HLA in healthy donors. The PCR employed 60 Vbeta primers together with 13 Jbeta primers. Produced via immunoSEQ multiplex PCR; TCRdb's table is partial and in-frame only. In the table there are just over 95,000 clones, around 79% of which are singletons. Sequenced input: PBMCs. These TCRs come from a woman between 40 and 50 years old in good health and CMV-seronegative.

This chain uses TRBV19 with TRBJ1-6; D not certain. The V and J ends lost 3 bases and 8 bases respectively, with 17 bases between them. CDR3 length: 16 residues. Germline V gene sequence: CDR1 LNHDA, CDR2 SQIVND (reference sequence). CDR3 sequence (DNA): TGTGCCAGTAGTATTTCTGGCGGGTCCTCGTATTCACCCCTCCACTTT. Amino acid sequence: CASSISGGSSYSPLHF.

The chain is built from TRBV9 and TRBJ1-5, with 7 bases lining up with TRBD1. The germline gives CDR1 SGDLS, CDR2 YYNGEE. V shed 2 bases and J 0 bases; nucleotides not matched to a gene: 14. This CDR3 has 19 amino acids. CDR3 nucleotide sequence: TGTGCCAGCAGCGTTTGGGACAGAGAAGGGATTTATAGCAATCAGCCCCAGCATTTT. Residues: CASSVWDREGIYSNQPQHF.

V gene TRBV11-2 combines with J gene TRBJ2-2; 9 nucleotides agree with TRBD1. CDR1 is SGHAT and CDR2 is FQNNGV in the germline V gene. The trim removed 1 base at V and 1 base at J, leaving 1 base unmatched. The CDR3 consists of 16 residues. CDR3 DNA sequence: TGTGCCAGCAGCTTAGCGGGACAGGGGAACACCGGGGAGCTGTTTTTT. The encoded protein is CASSLAGQGNTGELFF. The whole variable domain, filled in from reference TRBV11-2 and TRBJ2-2, reads EAGVAQSPRYKIIEKRQSVAFWCNPISGHATLYWYQQILGQGPKLLIQFQNNGVVDDSQLPKDRFSAERLKGVDSTLKIQPAKLEDSAVYLCASSLAGQGNTGELFFGEGSRLTVL.

The genes are TRBV29-1 and TRBJ2-5; 7 bases are shared with TRBD1. The DNA end is more similar to TRBJ2-7, so the J call may be wrong. Germline V gene sequence: CDR1 SQVTM, CDR2 ANQGSEA. The CDR3 consists of 12 residues. DNA of the CDR3: TGCAGCGTTGGAACGACAGGGTACGAGCAGTACTTC. It translates to CSVGTTGYEQYF.

This rearrangement joins TRBV12-2 to TRBJ2-5; TRBD2 is the table's D call, not checked against the DNA. TRBV12-2 is a known pseudogene. This CDR3 has 12 residues. CDR3 sequence (DNA): TGTGCAAGTCGCTTTAATGTCGAGACCCAGTACTTC. Translating it yields CASRFNVETQYF.

The chain links TRBV27 to TRBJ1-2, with unresolved D. CDR1 and CDR2 from the germline V gene are MNHEY and SMNVEV (reference sequence). V was cut by 0 bases and J by 5 bases, with 16 bases left in between. The CDR3 has 16 residues. The CDR3 here is CASSLSGRPDFYGYTF. The CDR3 nucleotides are TGTGCCAGCAGTTTATCGGGCAGGCCCGATTTTTATGGCTACACCTTC.

This clone was recorded once. This chain links TRBV2 with TRBJ1-3, with 8 bases lining up with TRBD1. Germline CDR1 SNHLY, CDR2 FYNNEI. The CDR3 has 16 amino acids. The V gene end was trimmed by 6 bases and the J gene end by 0 bases; junction bases not matched to a gene: 7. The CDR3 loop is CASRRRTGSSGNTIYF. DNA for the CDR3: TGTGCCAGCAGACGACGGACAGGGAGCTCTGGAAACACCATATATTTT.

The chain links TRBV6-5 to TRBJ2-5; D not resolved. Trimming stripped 5 bases from V and 5 bases from J, with 15 bases between. The germline V gene has CDR1 MNHEY and CDR2 SVGAGI. The CDR3 loop spans 14 amino acids. DNA of the CDR3: TGTGCCAGCAGTGCGGTTTGGGTTCTGGAGACCCAGTACTTC. Its protein product is CASSAVWVLETQYF.

The V and J genes are TRBV2 and TRBJ1-1; D call uncertain. Trimming shortened V by 0 bases and J by 2 bases, and 19 bases separated the two germline ends. This CDR3 is built from 18 residues. The germline CDR1 and CDR2 sequences are SNHLY and FYNNEI. Written as DNA, the CDR3 is TGTGCCAGCAGTGAAGCTCGAGACACTCCAAAATTCAACACTGAAGCTTTCTTT. It encodes CASSEARDTPKFNTEAFF.

V is TRBV9 and J is TRBJ1-1, with D possibly being TRBD1 (6 bases). The CDR3 is made up of 14 amino acids. Trimming shortened V by 2 bases and J by 0 bases, and 8 bases separated the two germline ends. Germline V gene lookup returns CDR1 SGDLS and CDR2 YYNGEE. Written as DNA, the CDR3 is TGTGCCAGCAGCGTGGGACACGTGAACACTGAAGCTTTCTTT. It specifies CASSVGHVNTEAFF.

This clone showed up just once. This chain uses TRBV6-5 with TRBJ1-2; perhaps TRBD1 as D (6 bases). Germline values: CDR1 MNHEY, CDR2 SVGAGI. V was pared by 0 bases and J by 8 bases, with 13 bases between. The CDR3 is 14 residues long. CDR3 protein: CASSYSSETGGYTF. CDR3 bases: TGTGCCAGCAGTTACTCGTCGGAGACAGGCGGCTACACCTTC.

The genes are TRBV21-1 and TRBJ1-5; TRBD1, the table's D call, lacks a check against the DNA. TRBV21-1 is annotated as a pseudogene. The CDR3 runs to 17 residues. This CDR3 is CASSIGRDSESNQPQHF. The CDR3 nucleotides are TGTGCCAGCAGCATCGGGCGGGACAGTGAGAGCAATCAGCCCCAGCATTTT.

The chain is built from TRBV6-6 and TRBJ1-4; TRBD1 is a possible D gene (6 bases). In germline, CDR1 is MNHNY, CDR2 SVGAGI (reference sequence). V was pared by 6 bases and J by 7 bases, with 12 bases between. The CDR3 extends over 13 amino acids. The CDR3 here is CASSGGLGEKLFF. The CDR3 DNA reads as TGTGCCAGCAGCGGGGGGCTCGGTGAAAAACTGTTTTTT.